These 4 T cell receptor beta chains originate from one sample sequenced in a study of cytomegalovirus exposure and HLA in healthy donors. Vbeta (60) and Jbeta (13) primers were used in the PCR. The data were produced by immunoSEQ multiplex PCR, yet TCRdb's version contains in-frame clones alone and is incomplete. The repertoire holds about 110,000 clones, with around three quarters as singletons. Sequenced material: PBMCs. The origin of the receptors is a female donor in good health and CMV-seropositive.

V and J are TRBV5-1 and TRBJ2-2; 9 nucleotides match TRBD1. The length of the CDR3 is 17 residues. From germline, CDR1 is SGHRS and CDR2 YFSETQ. V shed 2 bases and J 0 bases; nucleotides not matched to a gene: 5. As DNA, the CDR3 is TGCGCCAGCAGCTTTACAGGGGGCCTAACGAACACCGGGGAGCTGTTTTTT. This gives the protein CASSFTGGLTNTGELFF. Full variable domain (missing parts from reference TRBV5-1 and TRBJ2-2): KAGVTQTPRYLIKTRGQQVTLSCSPISGHRSVSWYQQTPGQGLQFLFEYFSETQRNKGNFPGRFSGRQFSNSRSEMNVSTLELGDSALYLCASSFTGGLTNTGELFFGEGSRLTVL.

The CDR3 region is CASSLRTSGAGETQYF. DNA of the CDR3: TGCGCCAGCAGCCTCAGGACTAGCGGGGCGGGGGAGACCCAGTACTTC. The V call is TRBV4-3, the J call TRBJ2-5; 12 bases fit TRBD2. CDR3 length equals 16 residues. The germline V gene encodes CDR1 LGHNA and CDR2 YSLEER. The trim removed 4 bases at V and 5 bases at J, leaving 8 bases unmatched.

The chain employs TRBV4-1 and TRBJ1-1, with D possibly TRBD1 on 5 matching bases. V was trimmed by 1 base and J by 0 bases, leaving 9 bases between them. CDR3 length equals 15 residues. Germline loops: CDR1 MGHRA, CDR2 YSYEKL. The chain's CDR3 is CASSQGGVVNTEAFF. The CDR3 nucleotides read TGCGCCAGCAGCCAAGGGGGCGTTGTGAACACTGAAGCTTTCTTT.

The chain uses TRBV5-1 and TRBJ1-6; D possibly corresponds to TRBD1 (5 bases). The ends were cut back, 7 bases at V and 7 bases at J, with 15 bases in the middle. This CDR3 comprises 14 residues. From germline, CDR1 is SGHRS and CDR2 YFSETQ. CDR3 bases: TGCGCCAGCGGGCAGGGCGCTAGGAATTCACCCCTCCACTTT. It encodes CASGQGARNSPLHF. The full variable domain, in which reference TRBV5-1 and TRBJ1-6 provide the parts outside the CDR3, is KAGVTQTPRYLIKTRGQQVTLSCSPISGHRSVSWYQQTPGQGLQFLFEYFSETQRNKGNFPGRFSGRQFSNSRSEMNVSTLELGDSALYLCASGQGARNSPLHFGNGTRLTVT.